Shown below are 16 T cell receptor beta chains from a single sample sequenced in a study of shared T cell receptors in the human thymus. TCRdb's table, derived via immunoSEQ multiplex PCR, lists solely in-frame clones and lacks some. The table includes hundreds of thousands of clones, roughly 88% detected once. These data were also reused for a study on human thymus T cells.

Sequences were obtained from thymocytes. Receptors were obtained from a boy younger than two with a congenital heart defect.

The chain joins TRBV4-3 to TRBJ2-7, with a weak D call TRBD2 (5 bases). CDR3 size: 15 residues. CDR1 LGHNA and CDR2 YSLEER come from the germline V gene. Trimming stripped 1 base from V and 2 bases from J, with 12 bases between. The CDR3 spells CASSQGISETYEQYF. CDR3 nucleotides: TGCGCCAGCAGCCAAGGTATTAGCGAAACCTACGAGCAGTACTTC.

The chain uses TRBV5-1 and TRBJ1-1, with 7 nucleotides matching TRBD1. Trimming took 1 base from V and 1 from J; bases not matched to a gene: 13. This CDR3 is built from 18 residues. In germline, CDR1 is SGHRS, CDR2 YFSETQ. Written as DNA, the CDR3 is TGCGCCAGCAGCTTGCCTGACAGGGTCCACGGGGGGAACACTGAAGCTTTCTTT. Protein product: CASSLPDRVHGGNTEAFF.

A single count supports this clone. This rearrangement joins TRBV5-6 to TRBJ2-3; the D gene is possibly TRBD2 (5 bases). The germline V and J ends were trimmed by 2 bases and 2 bases, with 15 bases remaining between them. Germline V CDR1 and CDR2: SGHDT, YYEEEE. This CDR3 spans 16 amino acids. This CDR3 reads CASSFRSGAPTDTQYF. CDR3 sequence (DNA): TGTGCCAGCAGCTTTCGGAGCGGAGCCCCCACAGATACGCAGTATTTT.

V is TRBV4-1 and J is TRBJ2-3; maybe TRBD1 (6 bases). The V gene's germline CDR1 is MGHRA and CDR2 YSYEKL. Trimming shortened V by 0 bases and J by 1 base, and 29 bases separated the two germline ends. The CDR3 length is 22 residues. The CDR3 loop reads CASSQEAFGLGAGPRGTDTQYF. CDR3 DNA: TGCGCCAGCAGCCAAGAAGCCTTTGGTCTGGGGGCGGGCCCGAGGGGCACAGATACGCAGTATTTT.

J is TRBJ2-5 and V is TRBV6-5; 13 bases fit TRBD2. The assigned J gene may be wrong: the sequence end matches TRBJ2-7 better. Germline values: CDR1 MNHEY, CDR2 SVGAGI. The CDR3 runs to 15 residues. CDR3 bases: TGTGCCAGCAGTTACGGACTAGCGGGAGCCCACGAGCAGTACTTC. Protein sequence: CASSYGLAGAHEQYF.

The chain combines TRBV29-1 with TRBJ2-3, with TRBD2 as a possible D gene (6 bases). The V gene's germline CDR1 is SQVTM and CDR2 ANQGSEA. CDR3 length: 14 residues. V lost 4 bases and J 3 bases, leaving 14 bases between the germline ends. This chain's CDR3 is CSVVGREWTDTQYF. The CDR3 coding sequence is TGCAGCGTTGTTGGCCGGGAGTGGACAGATACGCAGTATTTT.

This sequence joins TRBV20-1 and TRBJ1-2; D possibly corresponds to TRBD1 (5 bases). The V end lost 4 bases, the J end lost 5 bases, and 8 bases lay between the germline ends. CDR3 size: 11 residues. Germline values: CDR1 DFQATT, CDR2 SNEGSKA (reference sequence). This CDR3 reads CSANSGYGYTF. The CDR3 DNA follows: TGCAGTGCTAATTCAGGGTATGGCTACACCTTC.

The J gene is TRBJ2-7, the V gene TRBV5-1; 8 bases align to TRBD2. The germline CDR1 and CDR2 sequences are SGHRS and YFSETQ. Germline trimming cut 2 bases from V and 6 bases from J; bases unmatched to any gene: 19. CDR3 length: 18 amino acids. As DNA, the CDR3 is TGCGCCAGCAGCTTCCGACTCGCGACTAGCGACAGCCTACGCGAGCAGTACTTC. Translated: CASSFRLATSDSLREQYF.

The V gene is TRBV4-2, the J gene TRBJ2-7, with 9 bases lining up with TRBD2. V lost 1 base to trimming and J lost 0 bases; unmatched junction nucleotides: 13. The length of the CDR3 is 19 residues. Germline V CDR1 and CDR2: LGHNA, YNFKEQ. CDR3: CASSQGVRLAGQNSYEQYF. CDR3 bases: TGTGCCAGCAGCCAAGGTGTCAGGCTAGCGGGACAAAACTCCTACGAGCAGTACTTC.

The genes are TRBV13 and TRBJ2-1; TRBD2 aligns across 8 bases. Trimming cost V 4 bases and J 9 bases; bases outside gene matches: 8. The germline gives CDR1 PRHDT, CDR2 FYEKMQ (reference sequence). The length of the CDR3 is 14 residues. In DNA form, the CDR3 reads TGTGCCAGCAGCTGCGTTGGCGGGAGGACTGAGCAGTTCTTC. It codes for CASSCVGGRTEQFF.

The rearrangement links TRBV6-1 to TRBJ2-5, with 8 bases identical to TRBD1. Germline values: CDR1 MNHNS, CDR2 SASEGT. The CDR3 is 14 residues long. With V trimmed by 8 bases and J by 5 bases, 10 bases remained unmatched. In DNA, the CDR3 is TGTGCCAGCCGCGTGGCAGGGGGCGGCGAGACCCAGTACTTC. Amino acids: CASRVAGGGETQYF.

The chain carries TRBV5-6 and TRBJ1-1; 7 nucleotides agree with TRBD1. In germline, CDR1 is SGHDT, CDR2 YYEEEE. CDR3 length: 19 residues. V shed 0 bases, J shed 10 bases, and the junction held 24 bases outside the gene matches. CDR3 residues: CASSLAEGGTGDPDSGAFF. The CDR3 nucleotides read TGTGCCAGCAGCTTGGCCGAAGGAGGAACAGGGGACCCCGATTCTGGAGCTTTCTTT.

V and J are TRBV7-9 and TRBJ1-6; the D gene is possibly TRBD1 (6 bases). Germline V gives CDR1 SEHNR, CDR2 FQNEAQ (reference sequence). This CDR3 is built from 15 residues. Trimming stripped 3 bases from V and 8 bases from J, with 14 bases between. The CDR3 spells CASSFDRDTHSPLHF. The DNA of the CDR3 is TGTGCCAGCAGCTTCGACCGGGACACCCATTCACCCCTCCACTTT.

The J gene is TRBJ2-1, the V gene TRBV2, with D perhaps matching TRBD2 (6 bases). CDR1 and CDR2 from the germline V gene are SNHLY and FYNNEI. Deletions cut 5 bases from V and 3 bases from J, with 14 bases between. The CDR3 has 15 residues. This chain's CDR3 is CASSWVLRDYNEQFF. The CDR3 DNA follows: TGTGCCAGCAGTTGGGTCTTGCGGGACTACAATGAGCAGTTCTTC.

The gene calls are TRBV5-1 and TRBJ2-7; D call uncertain. Between the trimmed V and J ends, which lost 7 bases and 3 bases, there was a span of 11 bases. This CDR3 has 12 amino acids. The V gene's germline CDR1 is SGHRS and CDR2 YFSETQ. The CDR3 reads CASYEVVYEQYF. Written as DNA, the CDR3 is TGCGCCAGCTATGAGGTTGTCTACGAGCAGTACTTC. Full variable domain (missing parts from reference TRBV5-1 and TRBJ2-7): KAGVTQTPRYLIKTRGQQVTLSCSPISGHRSVSWYQQTPGQGLQFLFEYFSETQRNKGNFPGRFSGRQFSNSRSEMNVSTLELGDSALYLCASYEVVYEQYFGPGTRLTVT.

This sequence joins TRBV7-9 and TRBJ2-7; D is possibly TRBD1 (6 bases). Germline values: CDR1 SEHNR, CDR2 FQNEAQ (reference sequence). Trimming pared 3 bases from V and 1 base from J, leaving 7 bases between. The CDR3 totals 13 residues. As DNA, the CDR3 is TGTGCCAGCAGCTTCGGACAGTCCTACGAGCAGTACTTC. Protein sequence: CASSFGQSYEQYF. Based on the CDR3 plus reference TRBV7-9 and TRBJ2-7, the full variable domain is DTGVSQNPRHKITKRGQNVTFRCDPISEHNRLYWYRQTLGQGPEFLTYFQNEAQLEKSRLLSDRFSAERPKGSFSTLEIQRTEQGDSAMYLCASSFGQSYEQYFGPGTRLTVT.